These 6 T cell receptor beta chains originate from one sample sequenced in a study of blood T cell repertoires in COVID-19. Clones were sequenced by immunoSEQ multiplex PCR, and TCRdb holds only the in-frame ones, with some missing. The table lists approximately 190,000 clones, approximately 80% of them singletons. The sequencing sample was made of peripheral blood. The receptor source for this set is a human donor with acute or convalescent COVID-19. The donor label of this sample is uncertain.

This clone has just a few counts. V gene TRBV6-5 combines with J gene TRBJ1-5; D possibly corresponds to TRBD1 (6 bases). Trimming removed 6 bases from V and 0 bases from J, with 12 bases in between. Germline CDR1 and CDR2: MNHEY and SVGAGI. This CDR3 region has 15 residues. The DNA of the CDR3 is TGTGCCAGCAGACTGACAGGTGGTAGCAATCAGCCCCAGCATTTT. Translating it yields CASRLTGGSNQPQHF.

Concerning this clone: Other DNA sequences of this sample code for an identical CDR3. This rearrangement joins TRBV3-1 (or the pseudogene TRBV3-2) to TRBJ2-7; 7 nucleotides line up with TRBD2. V lost 1 base and J lost 3; bases outside the gene matches: 6. The CDR3 length is 15 residues. CDR1 and CDR2 from the germline V gene are LGHDT and YNNKEL (reference sequence). CDR3 coding DNA: TGTGCCAGCAGCCAAGGTCTGGCGGGAGTCTACGAGCAGTACTTC. Amino acids: CASSQGLAGVYEQYF.

The chain is built from TRBV6-5 and TRBJ1-2; D gene uncertain. Germline V CDR1 and CDR2: MNHEY, SVGAGI. V dropped 6 bases and J dropped 4 bases, with 6 bases sitting between them. The CDR3 contains 11 residues. The CDR3, as DNA: TGTGCCAGCAGGTCCGGCTATGGCTACACCTTC. Its translation: CASRSGYGYTF.

The chain is built from TRBV27 and TRBJ1-6, with 7 positions matching TRBD1. The CDR3 loop spans 15 amino acids. V shed 4 bases, J shed 6 bases, and the junction held 6 bases outside the gene matches. From germline, CDR1 is MNHEY and CDR2 SMNVEV (reference sequence). CDR3: CASSSDRVGNSPLHF. As DNA, the CDR3 is TGTGCCAGCAGTTCCGACAGGGTGGGTAATTCACCCCTCCACTTT.

This clone was observed many times. This rearrangement joins TRBV14 to TRBJ2-3; D is perhaps TRBD2 (5 bases). The CDR3 consists of 16 residues. Between the trimmed V and J ends, which lost 4 bases and 3 bases, there was a span of 17 bases. In germline, CDR1 is SGHDN, CDR2 FVKESK. CDR3 in DNA: TGTGCCAGCAGCCCAACGGGCAGGCGACTAACAGATACGCAGTATTTT. It translates to CASSPTGRRLTDTQYF.

The V and J genes are TRBV28 and TRBJ1-5, with D hard to call. Deletions cut 6 bases from V and 3 bases from J, with 12 bases between. CDR3 size: 14 residues. Germline CDR1 is MDHEN and CDR2 is SYDVKM. The CDR3 loop reads CASSLWAVNQPQHF. CDR3 coding DNA: TGTGCCAGCAGCCTCTGGGCAGTCAATCAGCCCCAGCATTTT.